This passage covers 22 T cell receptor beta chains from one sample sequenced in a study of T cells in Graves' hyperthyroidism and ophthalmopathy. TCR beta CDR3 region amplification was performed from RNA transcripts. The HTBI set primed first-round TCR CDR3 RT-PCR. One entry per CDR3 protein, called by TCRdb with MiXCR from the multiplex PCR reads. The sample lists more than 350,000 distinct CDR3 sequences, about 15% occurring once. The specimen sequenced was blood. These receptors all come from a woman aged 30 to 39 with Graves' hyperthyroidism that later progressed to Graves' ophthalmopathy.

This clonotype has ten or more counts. The CDR3 DNA sequence: TGTGCCAGCAGTTTCGGGCTGGGACCGGCCTACGAGCAGTACTTC. Protein: CASSFGLGPAYEQYF. The chain carries TRBV12-3 or TRBV12-4 and TRBJ2-7, with D perhaps assigned TRBD1 or TRBD2 (5 bases each). Trimming pared 3 bases from V and 2 bases from J, leaving 14 bases between. The length of the CDR3 is 15 residues.

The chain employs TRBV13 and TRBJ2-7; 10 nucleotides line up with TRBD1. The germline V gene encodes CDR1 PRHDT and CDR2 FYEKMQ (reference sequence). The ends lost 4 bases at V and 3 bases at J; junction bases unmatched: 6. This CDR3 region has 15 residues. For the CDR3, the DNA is TGTGCCAGCAGCTCCGGGACAGGGGCAATCTACGAGCAGTACTTC. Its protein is CASSSGTGAIYEQYF.

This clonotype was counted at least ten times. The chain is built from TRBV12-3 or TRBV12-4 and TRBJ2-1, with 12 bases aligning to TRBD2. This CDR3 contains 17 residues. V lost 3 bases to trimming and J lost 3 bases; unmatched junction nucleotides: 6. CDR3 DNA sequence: TGTGCCAGCAGTTTTGACCTACTAGCGGGAGGCTACAATGAGCAGTTCTTC. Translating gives CASSFDLLAGGYNEQFF.

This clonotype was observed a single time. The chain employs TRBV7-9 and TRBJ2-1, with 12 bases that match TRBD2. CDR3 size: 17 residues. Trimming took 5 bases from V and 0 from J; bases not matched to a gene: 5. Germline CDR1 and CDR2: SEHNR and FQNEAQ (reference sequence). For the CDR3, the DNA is TGTGCCAGCAGCGCACTAGCGGGAGGAGTCTCCTACAATGAGCAGTTCTTC. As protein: CASSALAGGVSYNEQFF.

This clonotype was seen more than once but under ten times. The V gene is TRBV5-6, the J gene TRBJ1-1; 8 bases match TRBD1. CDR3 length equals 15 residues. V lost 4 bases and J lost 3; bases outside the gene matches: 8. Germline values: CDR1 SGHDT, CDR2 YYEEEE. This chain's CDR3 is CASSPLRGRDTEAFF. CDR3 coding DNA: TGTGCCAGCAGCCCGCTCAGGGGGCGCGACACTGAAGCTTTCTTT.

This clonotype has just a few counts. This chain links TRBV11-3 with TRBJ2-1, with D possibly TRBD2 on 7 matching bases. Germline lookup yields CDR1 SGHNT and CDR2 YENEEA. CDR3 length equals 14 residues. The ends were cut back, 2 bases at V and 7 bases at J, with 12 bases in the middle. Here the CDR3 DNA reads TGTGCCAGCAGCTTACGGGGGGCGGGGAATGAGCAGTTCTTC. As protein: CASSLRGAGNEQFF.

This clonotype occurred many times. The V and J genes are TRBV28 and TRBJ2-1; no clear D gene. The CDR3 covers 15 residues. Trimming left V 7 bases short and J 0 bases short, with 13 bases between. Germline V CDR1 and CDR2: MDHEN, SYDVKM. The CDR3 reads CASTPDGDSYNEQFF. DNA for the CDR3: TGTGCCAGCACCCCGGACGGAGACTCCTACAATGAGCAGTTCTTC.

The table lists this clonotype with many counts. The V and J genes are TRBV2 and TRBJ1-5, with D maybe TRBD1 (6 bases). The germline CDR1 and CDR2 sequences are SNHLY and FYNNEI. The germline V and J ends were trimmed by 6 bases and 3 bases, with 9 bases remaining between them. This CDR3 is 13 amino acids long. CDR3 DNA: TGTGCCAGCAGGAGGGACAACAATCAGCCCCAGCATTTT. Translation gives CASRRDNNQPQHF. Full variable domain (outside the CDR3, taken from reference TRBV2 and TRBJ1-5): EPEVTQTPSHQVTQMGQEVILRCVPISNHLYFYWYRQILGQKVEFLVSFYNNEISEKSEIFDDQFSVERPDGSNFTLKIRSTKLEDSAMYFCASRRDNNQPQHFGDGTRLSIL.

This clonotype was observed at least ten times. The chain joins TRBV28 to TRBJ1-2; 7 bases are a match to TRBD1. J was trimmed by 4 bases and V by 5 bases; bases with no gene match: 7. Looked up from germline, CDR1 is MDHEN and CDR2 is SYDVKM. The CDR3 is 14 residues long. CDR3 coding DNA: TGTGCCAGCAGTCCGCCGGACAGGTTCTATGGCTACACCTTC. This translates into CASSPPDRFYGYTF.

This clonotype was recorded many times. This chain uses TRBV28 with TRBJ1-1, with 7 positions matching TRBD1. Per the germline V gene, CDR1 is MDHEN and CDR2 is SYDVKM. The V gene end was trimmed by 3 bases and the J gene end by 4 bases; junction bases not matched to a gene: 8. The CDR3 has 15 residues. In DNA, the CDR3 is TGTGCCAGCAGTTTTGGGGGGACAGTCGTCACTGAAGCTTTCTTT. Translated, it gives CASSFGGTVVTEAFF.

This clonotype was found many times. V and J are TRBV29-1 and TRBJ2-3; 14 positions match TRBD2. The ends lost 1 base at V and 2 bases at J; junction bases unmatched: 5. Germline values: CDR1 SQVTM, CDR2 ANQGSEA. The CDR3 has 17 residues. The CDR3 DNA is TGCAGCGTTGAAGCGCGGACTAGCGGGGGGTACACAGATACGCAGTATTTT. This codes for CSVEARTSGGYTDTQYF.

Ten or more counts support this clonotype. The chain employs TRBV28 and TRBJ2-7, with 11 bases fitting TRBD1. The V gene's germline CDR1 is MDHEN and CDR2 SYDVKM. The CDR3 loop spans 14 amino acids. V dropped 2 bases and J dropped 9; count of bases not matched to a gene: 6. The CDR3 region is CASSLTGTGGMQYF. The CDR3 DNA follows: TGTGCCAGCAGTTTAACCGGGACAGGGGGAATGCAGTACTTC.

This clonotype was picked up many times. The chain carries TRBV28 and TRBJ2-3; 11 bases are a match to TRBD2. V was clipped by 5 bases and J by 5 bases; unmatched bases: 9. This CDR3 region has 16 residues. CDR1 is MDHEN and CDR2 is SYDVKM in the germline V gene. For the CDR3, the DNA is TGTGCCAGCAGTGCCTTACTAGCGGGAGCGATAGATACGCAGTATTTT. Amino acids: CASSALLAGAIDTQYF.

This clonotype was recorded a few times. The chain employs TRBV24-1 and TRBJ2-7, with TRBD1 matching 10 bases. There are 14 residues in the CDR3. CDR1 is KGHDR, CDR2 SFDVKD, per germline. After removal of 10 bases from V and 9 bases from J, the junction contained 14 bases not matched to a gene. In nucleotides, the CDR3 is TGTGCCACGTCTCGACAGGGGGCTGAGAGGGGGCAGTACTTC. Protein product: CATSRQGAERGQYF.

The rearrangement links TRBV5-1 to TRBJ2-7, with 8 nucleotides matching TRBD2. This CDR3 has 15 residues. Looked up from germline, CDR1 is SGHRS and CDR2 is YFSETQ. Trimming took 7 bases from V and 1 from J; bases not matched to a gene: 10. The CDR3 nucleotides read TGCGCCAGCGTCCGGGGTCGCGGGAGGTCCTACGAGCAGTACTTC. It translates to CASVRGRGRSYEQYF.

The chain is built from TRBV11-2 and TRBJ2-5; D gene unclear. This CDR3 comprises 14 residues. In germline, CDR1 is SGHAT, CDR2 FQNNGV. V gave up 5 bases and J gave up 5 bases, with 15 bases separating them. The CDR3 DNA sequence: TGTGCCAGCAGCCACGGCTGGGTTTGGGAGACCCAGTACTTC. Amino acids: CASSHGWVWETQYF.

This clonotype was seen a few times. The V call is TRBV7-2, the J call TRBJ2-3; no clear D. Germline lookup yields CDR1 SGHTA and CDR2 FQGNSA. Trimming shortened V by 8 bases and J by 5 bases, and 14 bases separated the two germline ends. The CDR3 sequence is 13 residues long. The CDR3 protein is CASSDGSGDTQYF. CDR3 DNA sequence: TGTGCCAGCTCTGACGGTTCAGGAGATACGCAGTATTTT.

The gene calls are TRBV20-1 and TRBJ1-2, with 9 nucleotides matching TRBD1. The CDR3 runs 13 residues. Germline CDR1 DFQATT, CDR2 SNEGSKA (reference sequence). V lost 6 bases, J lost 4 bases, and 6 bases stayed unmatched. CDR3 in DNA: TGCAGTGCACGGACAGGGGATTTCTATGGCTACACCTTC. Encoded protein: CSARTGDFYGYTF.

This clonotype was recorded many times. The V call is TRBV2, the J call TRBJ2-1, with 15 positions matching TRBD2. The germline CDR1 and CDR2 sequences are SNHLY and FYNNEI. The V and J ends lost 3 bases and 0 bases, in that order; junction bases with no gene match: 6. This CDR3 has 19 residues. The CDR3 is CASSEGLAGGFLSYNEQFF. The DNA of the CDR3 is TGTGCCAGCAGTGAGGGACTAGCGGGAGGTTTCCTCTCCTACAATGAGCAGTTCTTC.

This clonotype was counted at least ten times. The CDR3 DNA reads TGTGCCAGCAGTGGATTGGGCAGGGGATCCAGAGAGACCCAGTACTTC. Translating it yields CASSGLGRGSRETQYF. The chain links TRBV2 to TRBJ2-5, with D perhaps matching TRBD1 (6 bases). V lost 4 bases, J lost 4 bases, and 19 bases lay in between. The CDR3 is made up of 16 amino acids. CDR1 and CDR2 from the germline V gene are SNHLY and FYNNEI.

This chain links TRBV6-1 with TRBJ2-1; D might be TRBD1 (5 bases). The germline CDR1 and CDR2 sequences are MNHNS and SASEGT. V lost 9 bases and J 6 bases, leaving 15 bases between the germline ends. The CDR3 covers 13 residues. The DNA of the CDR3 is TGTGCCAGTGAGTCCCAGGGTGGCAATGAGCAGTTCTTC. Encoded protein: CASESQGGNEQFF.

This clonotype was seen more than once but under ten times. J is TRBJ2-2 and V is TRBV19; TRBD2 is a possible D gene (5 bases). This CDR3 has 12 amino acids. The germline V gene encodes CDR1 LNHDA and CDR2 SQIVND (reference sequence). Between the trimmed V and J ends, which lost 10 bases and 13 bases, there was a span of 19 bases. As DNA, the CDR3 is TGTGCCACTAAAGGAAGTGGAAGCGGGCTGTTTTTT. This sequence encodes CATKGSGSGLFF.